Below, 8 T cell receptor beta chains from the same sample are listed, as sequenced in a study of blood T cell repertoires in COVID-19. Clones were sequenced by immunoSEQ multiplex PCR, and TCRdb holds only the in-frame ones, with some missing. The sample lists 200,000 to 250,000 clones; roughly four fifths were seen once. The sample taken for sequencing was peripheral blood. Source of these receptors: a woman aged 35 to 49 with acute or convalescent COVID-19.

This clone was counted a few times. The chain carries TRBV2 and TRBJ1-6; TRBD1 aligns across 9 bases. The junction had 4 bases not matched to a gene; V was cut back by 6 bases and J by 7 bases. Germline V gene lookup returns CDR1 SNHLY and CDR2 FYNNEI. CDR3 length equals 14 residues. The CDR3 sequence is CASSLDRGNSPLHF. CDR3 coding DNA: TGTGCCAGCAGCCTGGACAGGGGAAATTCACCCCTCCACTTT.

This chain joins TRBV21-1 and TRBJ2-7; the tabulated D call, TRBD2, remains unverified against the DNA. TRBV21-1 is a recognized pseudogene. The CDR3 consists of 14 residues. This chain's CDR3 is CASSAQRGDCEQYF. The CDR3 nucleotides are TGTGCCAGCAGCGCTCAACGGGGGGACTGCGAGCAGTACTTC.

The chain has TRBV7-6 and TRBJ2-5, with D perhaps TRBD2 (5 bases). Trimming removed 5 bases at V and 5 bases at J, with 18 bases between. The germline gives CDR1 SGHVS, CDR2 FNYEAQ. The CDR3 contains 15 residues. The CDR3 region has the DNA TGTGCCAGCAGCCCCCTGGTGAGGGCCCTGGAGACCCAGTACTTC. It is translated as CASSPLVRALETQYF.

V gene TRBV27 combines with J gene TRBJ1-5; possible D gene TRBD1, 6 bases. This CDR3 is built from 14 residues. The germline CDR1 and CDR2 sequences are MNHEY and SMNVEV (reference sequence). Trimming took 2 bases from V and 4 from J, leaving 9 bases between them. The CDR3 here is CASSLLTGNQPQHF. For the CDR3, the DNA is TGTGCCAGCAGTTTACTCACAGGGAATCAGCCCCAGCATTTT.

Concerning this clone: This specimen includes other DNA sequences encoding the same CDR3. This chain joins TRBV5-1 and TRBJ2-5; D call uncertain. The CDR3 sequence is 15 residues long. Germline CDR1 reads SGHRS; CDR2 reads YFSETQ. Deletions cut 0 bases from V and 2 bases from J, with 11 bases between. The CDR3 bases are TGCGCCAGCAGCTTGGGCTTGGCTAGACAAGAGACCCAGTACTTC. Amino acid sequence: CASSLGLARQETQYF.

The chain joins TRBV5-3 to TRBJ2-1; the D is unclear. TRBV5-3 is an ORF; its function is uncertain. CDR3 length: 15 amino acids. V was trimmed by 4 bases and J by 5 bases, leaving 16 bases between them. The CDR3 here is CARSPENPRDNEQFF. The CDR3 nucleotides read TGTGCCAGAAGCCCCGAAAACCCCCGGGACAATGAGCAGTTCTTC.

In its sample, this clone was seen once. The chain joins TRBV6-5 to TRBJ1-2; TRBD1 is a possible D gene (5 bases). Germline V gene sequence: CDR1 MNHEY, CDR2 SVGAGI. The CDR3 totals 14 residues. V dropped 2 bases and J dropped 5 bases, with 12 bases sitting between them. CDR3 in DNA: TGTGCCAGCAGTTACAGGGCAGGGAGGTATGGCTACACCTTC. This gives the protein CASSYRAGRYGYTF.

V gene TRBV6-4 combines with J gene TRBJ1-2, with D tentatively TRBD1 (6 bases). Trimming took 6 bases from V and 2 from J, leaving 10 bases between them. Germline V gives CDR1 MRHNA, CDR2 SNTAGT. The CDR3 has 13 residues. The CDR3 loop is CASSGQPNYGYTF. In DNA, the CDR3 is TGTGCCAGCAGCGGACAGCCGAACTATGGCTACACCTTC.